Listed below are T cell receptor beta chains from one sample, sequenced in a study of early T cells in non-severe SARS-CoV-2 infection. TCRdb processed the 5' RACE reads anew with MiXCR; each CDR3 protein has one entry. The sample shows roughly 81,000 distinct CDR3 sequences, roughly 6% of them seen only once. The sequencing sample was made of whole blood. Receptor source: an adult who was a healthcare worker with PCR-confirmed SARS-CoV-2 infection or an uninfected control (not recorded which). The CDR3 runs from the conserved cysteine through the conserved F or W. The D gene is left open where the match is weak. Only part of the rows carry a size: once, few, many, or a class if the clone is expanded.

>NA|TRBJ2-1|few|TRBV12-3/TRBV12-4
TGTGCCAGCGTTCCCACGAGGAGGAGCTCCTACAATGAGCAGTTCTTC
CASVPTRRSSYNEQFF
>NA|TRBJ2-7|NA|TRBV20-1
TGCAGTGCCAGGACCGACAGACTGCAGTACTTC
CSARTDRLQYF
>NA|TRBJ2-3|NA|TRBV19
TGTGCCAGTAGTATAGAGGGCGGGCCAGGGGTTAGTACAGATACGCAGTATTTT
CASSIEGGPGVSTDTQYF
>TRBD1|TRBJ1-2|many|TRBV6-5
TGTGCCAGCAGTTTGACGGACAGGTCTGGCTACACCTTC
CASSLTDRSGYTF
>NA|TRBJ2-7|many|TRBV20-1
TGCAGTGCTAGGGGGGGCCGAGGCAACTACGAGCAGTACTTC
CSARGGRGNYEQYF
>NA|TRBJ1-6|NA|TRBV20-1
TGCAGTGCTAGACGCCGGGGGCTTGGCTATAATTCACCCCTCCACTTT
CSARRRGLGYNSPLHF
>NA|TRBJ2-7|NA|TRBV7-9
TGTGCCAGTGCGGGACAGACAACCTACGAGCAGTACTTC
CASAGQTTYEQYF
>NA|TRBJ2-6|NA|TRBV15
TGTGCCACCAGCTCTCGGACATCTGGGGCCAACGTCCTGACTTTC
CATSSRTSGANVLTF
>NA|TRBJ1-2|NA|TRBV6-5
TGTGCCAGCAGTTACTCCCGAACCCCTGGATACTATGGCTACACCTTC
CASSYSRTPGYYGYTF
>NA|TRBJ2-1|many|TRBV11-2
TGTGCCAGCAGAAAAATTAGGGGACTGTCGGCTGAGCAGTTCTTC
CASRKIRGLSAEQFF
>NA|TRBJ1-6|many|TRBV6-6
TGTGCCAGCATCGGGAGTGCCATGGCATCACCCCTCCACTTT
CASIGSAMASPLHF
>TRBD2|TRBJ2-7|NA|TRBV18
TGTGCCAGCTCACTATCATTCAGGGCGGGAGGGCCCCACGAGCAGTACTTC
CASSLSFRAGGPHEQYF
>NA|TRBJ2-7|many|TRBV5-6
TGTGCCAGCAGCTCAGGAGGCGAGCAGTACTTC
CASSSGGEQYF